Each of the 11 T cell receptor beta chains below was sequenced from the same sample in a study of CD8 T cells in Susac syndrome. An input of roughly 0.45 to 1 ug of RNA was subjected to reverse transcription using random hexamers. TCRdb redid the calling of the immunoSEQ multiplex PCR reads with MiXCR, one entry per CDR3 protein. The table lists about 300,000 distinct CDR3 sequences, about 91% of them singletons. The sample comprised CD8+ T cells from PBMCs. The receptors stem from a human donor with multiple sclerosis.

The rearrangement joins TRBV25-1 to TRBJ2-7; TRBD2 matches at 9 bases. Trimming removed 2 bases from V and 5 bases from J; junction bases left unmatched: 19. The CDR3 runs 19 residues. The germline gives CDR1 MGHDK, CDR2 SYGVNS. The CDR3, as DNA: TGTGCCAGCAGTGAAAGCCCCCGGACTAGCGCTCCAAATAGCCACGAGCAGTACTTC. It codes for CASSESPRTSAPNSHEQYF.

This clonotype was seen only a few times. The chain recombines TRBV27 with TRBJ1-1; no firm D call. Germline CDR1 reads MNHEY; CDR2 reads SMNVEV (reference sequence). Trimming shortened V by 3 bases and J by 1 base, and 9 bases separated the two germline ends. CDR3 length equals 14 residues. CDR3 loop: CASSFPGENTEAFF. CDR3 DNA: TGTGCCAGCAGTTTTCCGGGAGAGAACACTGAAGCTTTCTTT.

This clonotype has a single count. The V gene is TRBV20-1, the J gene TRBJ2-7, with D possibly matching TRBD2 (7 bases). In germline, CDR1 is DFQATT, CDR2 SNEGSKA (reference sequence). The CDR3 contains 15 residues. The V end lost 4 bases, the J end lost 5 bases, and 21 bases lay between the germline ends. CDR3 region: CSATPRGALPDEQYF. CDR3 sequence (DNA): TGCAGTGCTACACCACGGGGGGCGTTACCTGACGAGCAGTACTTC.

This clonotype came up once. The genes are TRBV20-1 and TRBJ2-7, with 8 bases lining up with TRBD1. CDR3 size: 15 residues. Per the germline V gene, CDR1 is DFQATT and CDR2 is SNEGSKA (reference sequence). The junction had 7 bases not matched to a gene; V was cut back by 1 base and J by 2 bases. CDR3 in DNA: TGCAGTGCTAGAGGTGACAGGGGAGGCCCCTACGAGCAGTACTTC. It translates to CSARGDRGGPYEQYF.

The genes are TRBV3-1 and TRBJ2-1, with TRBD2 matching over 14 bases. CDR3 size: 15 residues. V was pared by 7 bases and J by 7 bases, with 6 bases of the junction left unmatched. Germline V gene data show CDR1 as LGHDT and CDR2 as YNNKEL (reference sequence). CDR3 protein: CASTPGTSGSNEQFF. The CDR3 bases are TGTGCCAGCACCCCAGGGACTAGCGGGAGTAATGAGCAGTTCTTC.

The J gene is TRBJ2-2, the V gene TRBV30, with D maybe TRBD2 (7 bases). The V end lost 2 bases, the J end lost 6 bases, and 13 bases lay between the germline ends. Germline V gene lookup returns CDR1 GTSNPN and CDR2 SVGIG (reference sequence). The CDR3 is 14 amino acids. This CDR3 reads CAWSYGGLAGELFF. CDR3 DNA sequence: TGTGCCTGGAGTTACGGGGGGCTCGCCGGGGAGCTGTTTTTT.

The chain is built from TRBV2 and TRBJ1-4, with TRBD1 matching 8 bases. The CDR3 contains 13 residues. Germline V gene data show CDR1 as SNHLY and CDR2 as FYNNEI. Trimming at V came to 6 bases and at J to 5 bases, leaving 2 bases not matched to a gene. The CDR3 here is CASRDRANEKLFF. The DNA for the CDR3 is TGTGCCAGCAGGGACAGGGCGAATGAAAAACTGTTTTTT.

This clonotype has just one count. The gene calls are TRBV6-2 or TRBV6-3 and TRBJ2-2, with 9 nucleotides matching TRBD1. The CDR3 totals 15 residues. The V segment lost 5 bases and the J segment 7 bases; nucleotides outside the gene matches: 8. Per the germline V gene, CDR1 is MNHEY and CDR2 is SVGEGT. CDR3 coding DNA: TGTGCCAGCAGTCCTGGGACAGGGTTTGTCGGGGAGCTGTTTTTT. Translation: CASSPGTGFVGELFF.

The genes are TRBV7-9 and TRBJ2-7, with no clear D. The germline V gene encodes CDR1 SEHNR and CDR2 FQNEAQ (reference sequence). V lost 3 bases and J 4 bases, leaving 13 bases between the germline ends. CDR3 length: 14 residues. CDR3: CASSFQSVGYEQYF. CDR3 DNA: TGTGCCAGCAGCTTTCAAAGCGTCGGGTACGAGCAGTACTTC. Filled out from reference TRBV7-9 and TRBJ2-7, the complete variable domain reads DTGVSQNPRHKITKRGQNVTFRCDPISEHNRLYWYRQTLGQGPEFLTYFQNEAQLEKSRLLSDRFSAERPKGSFSTLEIQRTEQGDSAMYLCASSFQSVGYEQYFGPGTRLTVT.

The V call is TRBV15, the J call TRBJ2-7; 10 positions agree with TRBD1. J lost 7 bases, V lost 0 bases, and 9 bases had no gene match. Germline loops: CDR1 LNHNV, CDR2 YYDKDF (reference sequence). The CDR3 is 16 amino acids. The CDR3 sequence: CATSRDPGQGPFEQYF. CDR3 in DNA: TGTGCCACCAGCAGAGATCCGGGACAGGGGCCTTTTGAGCAGTACTTC.

V is TRBV4-3 and J is TRBJ2-5; TRBD1 aligns across 10 bases. Germline V lookup: CDR1 LGHNA, CDR2 YSLEER. The CDR3 loop spans 15 amino acids. V trimming: 3 bases; J trimming: 5 bases; junction bases outside the gene matches: 6. The CDR3 protein is CASSQYRGQGETQYF. The CDR3 coding sequence is TGCGCCAGCAGCCAGTACCGGGGACAGGGGGAGACCCAGTACTTC.